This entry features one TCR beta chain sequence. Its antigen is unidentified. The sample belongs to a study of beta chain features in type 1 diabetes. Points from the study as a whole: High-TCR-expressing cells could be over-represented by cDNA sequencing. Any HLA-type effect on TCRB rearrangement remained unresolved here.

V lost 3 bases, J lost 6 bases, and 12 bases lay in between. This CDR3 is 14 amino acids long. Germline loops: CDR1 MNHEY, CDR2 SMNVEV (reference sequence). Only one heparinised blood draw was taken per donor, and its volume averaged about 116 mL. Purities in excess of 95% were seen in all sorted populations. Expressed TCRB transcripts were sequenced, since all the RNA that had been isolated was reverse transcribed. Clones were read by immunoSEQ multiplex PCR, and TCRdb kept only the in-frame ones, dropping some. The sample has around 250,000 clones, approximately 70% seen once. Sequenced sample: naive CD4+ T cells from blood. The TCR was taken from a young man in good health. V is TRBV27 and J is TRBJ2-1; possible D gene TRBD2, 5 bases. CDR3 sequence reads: CASSLGDTLNEQFF. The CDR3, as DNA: TGTGCCAGCAGTTTGGGAGACACCCTCAATGAGCAGTTCTTC.